This T cell receptor (beta chain) was profiled in a study of cytomegalovirus exposure and HLA in healthy donors. This CDR3 is built from 15 residues. Trimming took off 1 base at V and 1 base at J, with 8 bases between the two ends. Germline V gene data show CDR1 as LNHNV and CDR2 as YYDKDF (reference sequence). Researchers ran the PCR with 60 Vbeta and 13 Jbeta primers. Produced via immunoSEQ multiplex PCR; TCRdb's table is partial and in-frame only. Among around 150,000 clones listed, approximately 88% were seen once. The chain combines TRBV15 with TRBJ1-5, with D unresolved. The sample consisted of PBMCs. The sequence came from a young woman in good health and CMV-seronegative. The CDR3 sequence: CATSRASYSNQPQHF. DNA for the CDR3: TGTGCCACCAGCAGAGCGAGCTACAGCAATCAGCCCCAGCATTTT.